Sequencing of this T cell receptor beta chain was carried out in a study of PD-1 blockade in classical Hodgkin lymphoma. Turning to the study itself: Patients were treated with nivolumab at 3 mg/kg, and this was given intravenously every 2 weeks. Whole-study findings and limits: The diversity seen at baseline in complete responders resembled that of newly diagnosed patients. Newly diagnosed patients were said to have less baseline TCR diversity than healthy donors did.

Trimming pared 4 bases from V and 0 bases from J, leaving 15 bases between. CDR1 is SGHRS and CDR2 is YFSETQ in the germline V gene. This CDR3 has 16 amino acids. Time point described: cycle 4 day 1 (C4D1), after 6 weeks of nivolumab. Following autologous stem cell transplantation, relapse occurred in every patient, and exposure to brentuximab vedotin varied. Complete response, partial response or progressive disease was each patient's best response. As regards this clone: Its antigen is not known. The same CDR3 is also encoded by other DNA sequences in this sample.

Clones were read by immunoSEQ multiplex PCR, and TCRdb kept only the in-frame ones, dropping some. The table lists some 33,000 clones, approximately 67% of them singletons. The rearrangement uses TRBV5-1 and TRBJ2-3; the D gene could be TRBD1 or TRBD2 (5 bases each). This specimen was peripheral blood mononuclear cells (PBMCs), taken before the fourth cycle of nivolumab. This clonotype was sampled from a human donor with classical Hodgkin lymphoma. This chain's CDR3 is CASSVGLGASTDTQYF. The DNA of the CDR3 is TGCGCCAGCAGCGTAGGCCTCGGGGCTAGCACAGATACGCAGTATTTT.